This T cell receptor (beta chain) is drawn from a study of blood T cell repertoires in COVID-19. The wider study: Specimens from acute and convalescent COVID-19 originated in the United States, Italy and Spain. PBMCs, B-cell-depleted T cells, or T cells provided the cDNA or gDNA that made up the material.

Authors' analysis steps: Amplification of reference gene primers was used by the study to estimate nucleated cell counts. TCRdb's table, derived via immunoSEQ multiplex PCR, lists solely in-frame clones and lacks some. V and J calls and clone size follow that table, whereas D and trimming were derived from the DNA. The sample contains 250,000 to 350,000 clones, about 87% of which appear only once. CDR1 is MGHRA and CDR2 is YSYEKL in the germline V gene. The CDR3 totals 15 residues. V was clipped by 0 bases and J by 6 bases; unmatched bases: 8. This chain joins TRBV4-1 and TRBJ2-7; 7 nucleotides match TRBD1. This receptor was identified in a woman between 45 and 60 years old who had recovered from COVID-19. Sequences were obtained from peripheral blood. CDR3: CASSQDRQGSVEQYF. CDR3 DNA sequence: TGCGCCAGCAGCCAAGATCGACAGGGTTCCGTCGAGCAGTACTTC.